These 25 T cell receptor beta chains originate from one sample sequenced in a study of shared clonotypes between healthy human individuals. Profiling relied on immunoSEQ multiplex PCR, and the TCRdb table lists in-frame clones only, not all of them. The sample contains about 1.5 million clones, about 98% of which appear only once. Sequencing was performed on naive CD4+ T cells sorted from blood. Subset here: CD45RA+ positively selected. Receptors originate from a man aged 25 to 40 in good health.

The V and J genes are TRBV7-9 and TRBJ2-5; 7 bases fit TRBD2. V dropped 6 bases and J dropped 5; count of bases not matched to a gene: 12. The germline V gene encodes CDR1 SEHNR and CDR2 FQNEAQ (reference sequence). The CDR3 runs 15 residues. The CDR3 here is CASRQSGTMGETQYF. The DNA for the CDR3 is TGTGCCAGCAGGCAATCCGGGACTATGGGGGAGACCCAGTACTTC. The whole variable domain, filled in from reference TRBV7-9 and TRBJ2-5, reads DTGVSQNPRHKITKRGQNVTFRCDPISEHNRLYWYRQTLGQGPEFLTYFQNEAQLEKSRLLSDRFSAERPKGSFSTLEIQRTEQGDSAMYLCASRQSGTMGETQYFGPGTRLLVL.

This chain joins TRBV27 and TRBJ2-2; a weak D match, TRBD1 (7 bases). Germline V gives CDR1 MNHEY, CDR2 SMNVEV (reference sequence). Deletions cut 1 base from V and 5 bases from J, with 14 bases between. CDR3 length: 16 residues. CDR3 DNA: TGTGCCAGCAGTTTATGGGCAGGGGGAGGAACCGGGGAGCTGTTTTTT. It translates to CASSLWAGGGTGELFF.

The chain is built from TRBV5-1 and TRBJ2-6; D may match TRBD1 or TRBD2 (5 bases each). CDR1 and CDR2 from the germline V gene are SGHRS and YFSETQ. V was clipped by 4 bases and J by 0 bases, with 11 bases between them. The CDR3 consists of 16 residues. CDR3 bases: TGCGCCAGCAGCCCGGGACGTTTCTCTGGGGCCAACGTCCTGACTTTC. It translates to CASSPGRFSGANVLTF.

This chain connects TRBV19 to TRBJ2-2; D may be TRBD1 (6 bases). Germline loops: CDR1 LNHDA, CDR2 SQIVND (reference sequence). The V and J ends lost 7 bases and 3 bases respectively, with 9 bases between them. The CDR3 consists of 13 residues. CDR3 in amino acids: CASTGQYTGELFF. In DNA form, the CDR3 reads TGTGCCAGTACTGGACAGTACACCGGGGAGCTGTTTTTT.

The chain carries TRBV6-1 and TRBJ1-4; D is uncertain. This CDR3 contains 12 residues. V was clipped by 6 bases and J by 3 bases, with 5 bases between them. Germline V gives CDR1 MNHNS, CDR2 SASEGT. In nucleotides, the CDR3 is TGTGCCAGCAGCCAGCCTAATGAAAAACTGTTTTTT. Translation: CASSQPNEKLFF.

As regards this clone: Other DNA sequences in the sample encode the same CDR3. The chain uses TRBV7-2 and TRBJ1-2, with D unresolved. Between the trimmed V and J ends, which lost 2 bases and 1 base, there was a span of 2 bases. Germline CDR1 and CDR2: SGHTA and FQGNSA. The CDR3 loop spans 12 amino acids. CDR3 bases: TGTGCCAGCAGCTTACTTAACTATGGCTACACCTTC. It codes for CASSLLNYGYTF.

This clone was seen only once. The J gene is TRBJ2-5, the V gene TRBV9; D is undetermined. V was clipped by 0 bases and J by 1 base, with 7 bases between them. Per germline, CDR1 SGDLS and CDR2 YYNGEE. CDR3 size: 14 residues. CDR3 sequence: CASSVGRTQETQYF. The CDR3, as DNA: TGTGCCAGCAGCGTAGGGAGAACCCAAGAGACCCAGTACTTC.

As concerns this clone: Because the CDR3's place on the DNA is in doubt, the DNA is left out and the CDR3 is given as listed by TCRdb. The chain uses TRBV9 and TRBJ2-2; the table's D call of TRBD2 was not tested on the DNA. Both ends counted, the CDR3 spans 16 residues. Germline V CDR1 and CDR2: SGDLS, YYNGEE. The CDR3 region is CASSVAGGAAGQFLFF.

The V call is TRBV7-9, the J call TRBJ2-7; 8 positions agree with TRBD2. J was trimmed by 4 bases and V by 0 bases; bases with no gene match: 11. Germline CDR1 SEHNR, CDR2 FQNEAQ (reference sequence). The CDR3 runs 17 residues. CDR3 sequence: CASSLARRREGVYEQYF. CDR3 nucleotides: TGTGCCAGCAGCTTAGCGAGACGACGGGAGGGTGTGTACGAGCAGTACTTC. Supplemented by reference TRBV7-9 and TRBJ2-7, the full variable domain reads DTGVSQNPRHKITKRGQNVTFRCDPISEHNRLYWYRQTLGQGPEFLTYFQNEAQLEKSRLLSDRFSAERPKGSFSTLEIQRTEQGDSAMYLCASSLARRREGVYEQYFGPGTRLTVT.

J is TRBJ2-6 and V is TRBV7-6; D is unclear. Trimming took 8 bases from V and 4 from J, leaving 9 bases between them. The CDR3 runs to 13 residues. Germline V gives CDR1 SGHVS, CDR2 FNYEAQ. The CDR3 sequence is CASHILGANVLTF. In DNA, the CDR3 is TGTGCCAGCCACATCTTGGGGGCCAACGTCCTGACTTTC.

The chain carries TRBV29-1 and TRBJ2-5; tentatively, D is TRBD2 (7 bases). Trimming took 6 bases from V and 4 from J, leaving 21 bases between them. The CDR3 consists of 15 residues. The germline V gene encodes CDR1 SQVTM and CDR2 ANQGSEA. The chain's CDR3 is CSVLAPGGLVETQYF. CDR3 DNA: TGCAGCGTGCTGGCCCCCGGGGGGCTGGTAGAGACCCAGTACTTC.

This chain links TRBV30 with TRBJ1-1, with D uncertain. The CDR3 is made up of 13 amino acids. V lost 2 bases and J 1 base, leaving 8 bases between the germline ends. The germline V gene has CDR1 GTSNPN and CDR2 SVGIG (reference sequence). The CDR3 region is CAWSSRRNTEAFF. The CDR3, as DNA: TGTGCCTGGAGTAGTCGCAGGAACACTGAAGCTTTCTTT.

The chain uses TRBV10-2 and TRBJ1-2; 8 bases fit TRBD1. CDR3 length: 18 amino acids. With V trimmed by 3 bases and J by 5 bases, 17 bases remained unmatched. Germline CDR1 WSHSY, CDR2 SAAADI. This CDR3 is CASSDPRDRSGKGYGYTF. In nucleotides, the CDR3 is TGCGCCAGCAGTGACCCAAGGGACAGGTCAGGGAAAGGGTATGGCTACACCTTC.

This clone has a single count. The chain recombines TRBV20-1 with TRBJ2-1; D call uncertain. The germline V gene encodes CDR1 DFQATT and CDR2 SNEGSKA (reference sequence). The ends were cut back, 5 bases at V and 5 bases at J, with 7 bases in the middle. CDR3 length: 11 amino acids. The CDR3 nucleotides are TGCAGTGCTTCCCATCACAATGAGCAGTTCTTC. Amino acid sequence: CSASHHNEQFF.

This clone is a singleton in its sample. CDR3 sequence (DNA): TGTGCCAGCAGTTACTCTGTCCAGGGACCTGAAGCTTTCTTT. Its protein product is CASSYSVQGPEAFF. The chain combines TRBV6-6 with TRBJ1-1; D is possibly TRBD1 (5 bases). V lost 0 bases to trimming and J lost 6 bases, with 11 bases between them. This CDR3 has 14 residues. CDR1 is MNHNY and CDR2 is SVGAGI in the germline V gene (reference sequence).

The CDR3 DNA is TGTGCCAGCAGTGGCGGTGCTACCTACGAGCAGTACTTC. This encodes CASSGGATYEQYF. The chain uses TRBV28 and TRBJ2-7; D is unresolved. CDR3 size: 13 residues. Trimming stripped 5 bases from V and 2 bases from J, with 10 bases between. Germline V gene data show CDR1 as MDHEN and CDR2 as SYDVKM.

The rearrangement uses TRBV6-5 and TRBJ2-3; D gene ambiguous. The V gene lost 8 bases and the J gene lost 1 base, with 10 bases spanning the gap. Germline-derived CDR1 and CDR2 are MNHEY and SVGAGI. This CDR3 is 13 amino acids long. The CDR3: CASLSAGTDTQYF. In nucleotides, the CDR3 is TGTGCCAGCCTAAGCGCGGGCACAGATACGCAGTATTTT.

In this sample, this clone turned up once. The rearrangement joins TRBV5-1 to TRBJ1-4; D is perhaps TRBD1 (6 bases). Trimming left V 0 bases short and J 6 bases short, with 9 bases between. Germline assignment: CDR1 SGHRS and CDR2 YFSETQ. This CDR3 comprises 14 residues. The CDR3 sequence: CASSLEAGDEKLFF. The CDR3 region has the DNA TGCGCCAGCAGCTTGGAGGCAGGGGATGAAAAACTGTTTTTT.

This rearrangement joins TRBV11-2 to TRBJ2-3, with D tentatively TRBD1 (5 bases). This CDR3 has 16 residues. Trimming stripped 0 bases from V and 0 bases from J, with 10 bases between. Germline V gene sequence: CDR1 SGHAT, CDR2 FQNNGV. The CDR3 nucleotides read TGTGCCAGCAGCTTAGATAGGCAGGGAAGCACAGATACGCAGTATTTT. This translates into CASSLDRQGSTDTQYF.

The gene calls are TRBV18 and TRBJ2-5; TRBD1 might be the D (5 bases). Germline V CDR1 and CDR2: KGHSH, LQKENI. Between the trimmed V and J ends, which lost 1 base and 2 bases, there was a span of 11 bases. This CDR3 region has 15 residues. The CDR3 DNA reads as TGTGCCAGCTCACCACTCAGGGCAGAGCAAGAGACCCAGTACTTC. Translated, it gives CASSPLRAEQETQYF.

The chain combines TRBV6-5 with TRBJ1-2; 9 positions match TRBD1. This CDR3 is 15 amino acids long. CDR1 is MNHEY and CDR2 is SVGAGI in the germline V gene. V shed 6 bases and J 7 bases; nucleotides not matched to a gene: 12. CDR3 residues: CASSSNPGQGPGYTF. The CDR3 coding sequence is TGTGCCAGCAGCTCCAACCCGGGACAGGGTCCTGGCTACACCTTC.

This chain links TRBV28 with TRBJ2-7, with TRBD2 matching over 9 bases. V lost 6 bases, J lost 4 bases, and 10 bases stayed unmatched. The CDR3 is made up of 15 amino acids. Germline CDR1 and CDR2: MDHEN and SYDVKM. CDR3: CASRNSLAGPYEQYF. CDR3 nucleotides: TGTGCCAGCAGGAACTCCCTAGCGGGACCTTACGAGCAGTACTTC. The whole variable domain, remainder taken from reference TRBV28 and TRBJ2-7, is DVKVTQSSRYLVKRTGEKVFLECVQDMDHENMFWYRQDPGLGLRLIYFSYDVKMKEKGDIPEGYSVSREKKERFSLILESASTNQTSMYLCASRNSLAGPYEQYFGPGTRLTVT.

The CDR3 DNA reads TGCAGCGTTGAGGTGGGCCGGGACTACCGTTTTGGGACCCAGTACTTC. Translating it yields CSVEVGRDYRFGTQYF. J is TRBJ2-5 and V is TRBV29-1, with 7 bases fitting TRBD2. Germline CDR1 reads SQVTM; CDR2 reads ANQGSEA. The V gene end was trimmed by 3 bases and the J gene end by 7 bases; junction bases not matched to a gene: 17. The CDR3 runs to 16 residues.

This clone showed up just once. The V call is TRBV14, the J call TRBJ1-2; D unclear. This CDR3 contains 16 residues. Germline V gene lookup returns CDR1 SGHDN and CDR2 FVKESK. The germline V and J ends were trimmed by 4 bases and 1 base, with 16 bases remaining between them. The CDR3 protein is CASSRVGAGLNYGYTF. In DNA, the CDR3 is TGTGCCAGCAGCCGAGTAGGAGCAGGACTTAACTATGGCTACACCTTC.

V is TRBV7-6 and J is TRBJ2-5, with TRBD2 matching 12 bases. Trimming took 5 bases from V and 2 from J; bases not matched to a gene: 3. The CDR3 consists of 15 residues. CDR1 and CDR2 (germline): SGHVS, FNYEAQ. In DNA, the CDR3 is TGTGCCAGCAGCAAGACTAGCGGGAGACAAGAGACCCAGTACTTC. This translates into CASSKTSGRQETQYF.